The source of this TCR beta chain is a study of regulatory T cells in long-lasting Graves disease. For TCR beta, libraries came from iRepertoire HTBI primers and Arm-PCR of CDR3 regions. One entry per CDR3 protein, called by TCRdb with MiXCR from the multiplex PCR reads. The repertoire has some 500,000 distinct CDR3 sequences, 15% to 20% of them found once; the top ten carry 25%. Time point reported: newly diagnosed GD, antithyroid drugs for less than 3 months. Preparation of the TCR library used RNA extracted from PBMCs. The patients were enrolled through endocrinology in Xi'an, China. This clonotype has at least ten counts. Germline CDR1 SGHVS, CDR2 FQNEAQ. Trimming cost V 5 bases and J 4 bases; bases outside gene matches: 4. The CDR3 contains 14 residues. This sample was shared with a second study, whose subject was T cells in Graves' hyperthyroidism and ophthalmopathy. As reported in that work: The study left out patients who had uncontrolled infection, other autoimmune disease, pregnancy or lactation. The HTBI primer set served for first-round RT-PCR of the TCR CDR3.

This chain uses TRBV7-8 with TRBJ2-5; 10 bases are a match to TRBD2. Sample: peripheral blood mononuclear cells (PBMCs), taken at new diagnosis, from a patient treated with antithyroid drugs. The clonotype comes from a woman between 40 and 65 years old with Graves disease. CDR3 residues: CASSPSGGVETQYF. CDR3 DNA sequence: TGTGCCAGCAGCCCCAGCGGGGGGGTAGAGACCCAGTACTTC.